This T cell receptor beta chain appears in the sequencing data of a study of cytomegalovirus exposure and HLA in healthy donors. Study conclusions and caveats: As a later analysis showed, a missense DCLRE1C variant was linked to trimming of TCR beta V- and J-genes. Some segments of the V type, notably TRBV6-2 and TRBV6-3, were excluded as indistinguishable.

CDR1 is MNHNS, CDR2 SASEGT, per germline. Trimming removed 7 bases from V and 8 bases from J, with 15 bases in between. The CDR3 is 13 residues long. 13 Jbeta primers and 60 Vbeta primers were used for the PCR. Original data processing: There were tens of millions of unique TCR beta chains by a later count, and approximately 11 million of them were shared. The assay was immunoSEQ multiplex PCR, and TCRdb's table has in-frame clones only and misses some. V, J and clone size are taken as reported in that table, and D and trimming were inferred from the DNA itself. The sample contains under 200,000 clones, approximately 80% of which appear only once. As regards this clone: Its antigen is unknown.

The material sequenced was PBMCs. This chain joins TRBV6-1 and TRBJ2-1; D remains unclear. The origin of this receptor is a male donor in good health and CMV-seropositive. The CDR3 region is CASNTGGWDEQFF. CDR3 nucleotide sequence: TGTGCCAGCAATACTGGCGGTTGGGATGAGCAGTTCTTC.